The source of this T cell receptor (beta chain) is a study of shared T cell receptors in the human thymus. CDR1 is SGHVS and CDR2 is FNYEAQ in the germline V gene. There are 14 residues in the CDR3. V trimming: 10 bases; J trimming: 4 bases; junction bases outside the gene matches: 8. Data came from immunoSEQ multiplex PCR; TCRdb stores just in-frame clones and leaves some out. Seen here are 550,000 to 800,000 clones, 70% to 90% observed once, and the top ten hold around 0.0094%. These records were also assigned to another study, of human thymus T cells. That source adds: Among the donors, all were healthy Finnish infants having corrective surgery for congenital heart defects. Thymus pieces cut out during corrective heart surgery were the tissue that was used. Thymic repertoires from unrelated individuals overlapped highly, related research reported.

The chain uses TRBV7-6 and TRBJ1-3; 9 bases are a match to TRBD1. The sample consisted of thymocytes. The receptor comes from a girl in the first two years of life with a congenital heart defect. The CDR3: CAIQGAVPGNTIYF. The CDR3 DNA reads TGTGCCATACAGGGGGCAGTTCCCGGAAACACCATATATTTT.